This TCR beta chain came from a study of cytomegalovirus exposure and HLA in healthy donors. Study conclusions and caveats: Reports state that TCR beta sequences accurately predicted most subjects' HLA-A and HLA-B alleles. Later work found that TCR association rates differed between HLA loci; DRB1 had the most and HLA-C the fewest. Testing in vitro showed three CMV-associated chains specific for CMV antigens.

This CDR3 comprises 14 residues. Trimming removed 0 bases from V and 12 bases from J, with 15 bases in between. Germline V gene sequence: CDR1 MNHEY, CDR2 SVGAGI. Primers included in the PCR were 60 Vbeta and 13 Jbeta primers. The assay was immunoSEQ multiplex PCR, and TCRdb's table has in-frame clones only and misses some. The sample shows 140,000 or so clones, around four fifths of them seen only once. Concerning this clone: Its antigen is not identified.

The sequenced sample consisted of PBMCs. V gene TRBV6-5 combines with J gene TRBJ2-1; D is possibly TRBD2 (6 bases). This clonotype was sampled from a male donor in good health and CMV-seronegative. CDR3 coding DNA: TGTGCCAGCAGTTACTCCTTGTCTGTGGGGGGGCAGTTCTTC. This gives the protein CASSYSLSVGGQFF.